The 11 T cell receptor beta chains listed next were all sequenced from one sample in a study of cytomegalovirus exposure and HLA in healthy donors. The PCR was carried out with 60 Vbeta primers and 13 Jbeta primers. Some clones are missing from TCRdb's copy, which holds only in-frame ones; the method was immunoSEQ multiplex PCR. The sample has around 150,000 clones; around 80% are singletons. The sequencing input was PBMCs. The receptor set was obtained from a female donor in good health and CMV-seropositive.

This chain links TRBV30 with TRBJ2-1; 8 bases match TRBD2. Germline-derived CDR1 and CDR2 are GTSNPN and SVGIG (reference sequence). The CDR3 consists of 15 residues. V dropped 0 bases and J dropped 8; count of bases not matched to a gene: 9. CDR3 loop: CAWSVAGAVVHEQFF. In DNA form, the CDR3 reads TGTGCCTGGAGTGTAGCGGGAGCCGTAGTTCATGAGCAGTTCTTC.

This clone has more than one count but fewer than ten. This chain uses TRBV2 with TRBJ1-5; 9 bases match TRBD1. Germline values: CDR1 SNHLY, CDR2 FYNNEI. Trimming at V came to 6 bases and at J to 6 bases, leaving 3 bases not matched to a gene. This CDR3 is built from 13 residues. The CDR3 DNA reads as TGTGCCAGCAGGGACAGGGGTTCTCAGCCCCAGCATTTT. It is translated as CASRDRGSQPQHF. Variable domain in full (rest from reference TRBV2 and TRBJ1-5): EPEVTQTPSHQVTQMGQEVILRCVPISNHLYFYWYRQILGQKVEFLVSFYNNEISEKSEIFDDQFSVERPDGSNFTLKIRSTKLEDSAMYFCASRDRGSQPQHFGDGTRLSIL.

The CDR3 DNA reads TGCGCCAGCAGTGAGTCGACGAGCGGGAGGTCCTACAATGAGCAGTTCTTC. This translates into CASSESTSGRSYNEQFF. The rearrangement joins TRBV10-1 to TRBJ2-1; 9 nucleotides line up with TRBD2. J lost 1 base, V lost 0 bases, and 4 bases had no gene match. The length of the CDR3 is 17 residues. From germline, CDR1 is WNHNN and CDR2 SYGVQD (reference sequence).

The gene calls are TRBV28 and TRBJ2-7, with D unresolved. V dropped 8 bases and J dropped 2 bases, with 16 bases sitting between them. This CDR3 region has 14 residues. Germline CDR1 is MDHEN and CDR2 is SYDVKM. CDR3 amino acids: CASPLLGFAYEQYF. CDR3 sequence (DNA): TGTGCCAGCCCCCTCCTAGGATTCGCCTACGAGCAGTACTTC.

The CDR3 region is CASSLSLGLAGDTQYF. The CDR3 bases are TGTGCCAGCAGCTTAAGTTTGGGTCTAGCGGGAGATACGCAGTATTTT. The chain has TRBV11-2 and TRBJ2-3; 8 nucleotides agree with TRBD2. The CDR3 is made up of 16 amino acids. Germline-derived CDR1 and CDR2 are SGHAT and FQNNGV. V lost 2 bases, J lost 5 bases, and 9 bases stayed unmatched.

The CDR3 loop reads CSGQGGGTEAFF. In nucleotides, the CDR3 is TGCAGCGGCCAGGGGGGCGGCACTGAAGCTTTCTTT. The V and J genes are TRBV29-1 and TRBJ1-1, with 7 bases fitting TRBD1. J gave up 4 bases and V 7 bases, and 6 bases lay outside the gene matches. The germline V gene has CDR1 SQVTM and CDR2 ANQGSEA. The CDR3 totals 12 residues.

The chain carries TRBV4-1 and TRBJ2-3, with 9 bases that match TRBD2. This CDR3 contains 16 residues. The V gene's germline CDR1 is MGHRA and CDR2 YSYEKL. V lost 1 base to trimming and J lost 4 bases; unmatched junction nucleotides: 6. CDR3 region: CASSQGGSGRSDTQYF. CDR3 sequence (DNA): TGCGCCAGCAGCCAAGGGGGTAGCGGGAGATCAGATACGCAGTATTTT.

The V gene is TRBV9, the J gene TRBJ1-2; possible D gene TRBD1, 5 bases. The CDR3 is 13 amino acids. V was cut by 0 bases and J by 8 bases, with 11 bases left in between. Looked up from germline, CDR1 is SGDLS and CDR2 is YYNGEE. The CDR3 is CASSVDGAGGYTF. In DNA form, the CDR3 reads TGTGCCAGCAGCGTAGATGGGGCTGGGGGCTACACCTTC.

The chain couples TRBV28 to TRBJ2-3; D possibly corresponds to TRBD2 (5 bases). Germline V lookup: CDR1 MDHEN, CDR2 SYDVKM. The CDR3 spans 16 residues. Trimming removed 6 bases at V and 0 bases at J, with 16 bases between. The CDR3 is CASRLPFERSTDTQYF. CDR3 in DNA: TGTGCCAGCAGACTTCCCTTTGAGCGGAGCACAGATACGCAGTATTTT.

The V call is TRBV6-1, the J call TRBJ2-3, with D perhaps matching TRBD1 (5 bases). Trimming took 7 bases from V and 2 from J, leaving 10 bases between them. The length of the CDR3 is 13 residues. Germline V gives CDR1 MNHNS, CDR2 SASEGT. The CDR3 DNA sequence: TGTGCCAGCAAAATGGACAACACAGATACGCAGTATTTT. Translation gives CASKMDNTDTQYF.

J is TRBJ1-5 and V is TRBV4-1, with 7 bases lining up with TRBD1. The germline CDR1 and CDR2 sequences are MGHRA and YSYEKL. This CDR3 has 18 amino acids. V lost 4 bases and J lost 0; bases outside the gene matches: 12. CDR3 residues: CASSPRTGTDYSNQPQHF. In DNA form, the CDR3 reads TGCGCCAGCAGCCCCCGCACCGGGACAGACTATAGCAATCAGCCCCAGCATTTT.